Listed here are 23 T cell receptor beta chains from one sample, sequenced in a study of T cell clonality in common variable immunodeficiency. Here immunoSEQ multiplex PCR was the method, and the copy in TCRdb shows in-frame clones only, minus some. This sample carries roughly 58,000 clones, none of them present only once. Sequencing was done on a sample of peripheral blood mononuclear cells. These receptors originate from a person aged 18 to 70 in good health.

There are many counts of this clone. The CDR3 end lies 3 residues beyond the end of the read and is filled in from the germline J gene. The rearrangement joins TRBV5-1 to TRBJ2-1, with 10 bases matching TRBD2. Per the germline V gene, CDR1 is SGHRS and CDR2 is YFSETQ. The CDR3 sequence is 15 residues long. The V gene end was trimmed by 2 bases and the J gene end by 8 bases; junction bases not matched to a gene: 7. Incomplete CDR3 DNA: TGCGCCAGCAGCTTCCTAGCGGGAGAGGGCGATGAG. Protein product: CASSFLAGEGDE. The CDR3 reads in full as CASSFLAGEGDEQFF.

This clone was seen at least ten times. The read falls 3 residues short of the CDR3 end, and the missing part is taken from the germline J gene. V and J are TRBV7-2 and TRBJ1-2; weak D call: TRBD1 (6 bases). Germline lookup yields CDR1 SGHTA and CDR2 FQGNSA. This CDR3 spans 13 amino acids. CDR3 residues: CASSNNRVYGYTF. CDR3 DNA, as far as it was read: TGTGCCAGCAGCAATAACAGGGTTTACGGC.

This clone was detected many times. The read finishes 3 residues shy of the CDR3 end, and the germline J gene is used to complete it. The chain joins TRBV7-6 to TRBJ1-1; TRBD1 matches 7 bases. The CDR3 has 13 residues. Germline CDR1 reads SGHVS; CDR2 reads FNYEAQ. Losses at the gene ends were 6 bases for V and 4 bases for J; bases not matched to a gene: 5. CDR3 DNA, as far as it was read: TGTGCCAGCAGTAGCAGGGGGGTCACTGAA. It encodes CASSSRGVTE. The whole CDR3 sequence reads CASSSRGVTEAFF.

There are many counts of this clone. Read data end 3 residues before the CDR3 end; the end is taken from the germline J gene. The chain couples TRBV20-1 to TRBJ2-3; 8 bases are shared with TRBD2. There are 14 residues in the CDR3. Germline V CDR1 and CDR2: DFQATT, SNEGSKA (reference sequence). The chain's CDR3 is CSAFNAGGRETQYF. The DNA read from the CDR3 is TGCAGTGCTTTCAATGCGGGAGGACGAGAGACG.

This clone was observed many times. The CDR3 end is not reached by the read, which stops 3 residues before it; the germline J gene fills it in. The V and J genes are TRBV5-1 and TRBJ1-3; 8 bases align to TRBD1. Germline assignment: CDR1 SGHRS and CDR2 YFSETQ. The CDR3 loop spans 16 amino acids. V trimming: 5 bases; J trimming: 4 bases; junction bases outside the gene matches: 11. This chain's CDR3 is CASSSAGTGNGNTIYF. The sequenced CDR3 bases are TGCGCCAGCAGTTCGGCCGGGACAGGAAACGGAAACACC.

This clone was seen many times. The CDR3 end lies 3 residues beyond the end of the read and is filled in from the germline J gene. The chain combines TRBV19 with TRBJ2-3; TRBD2 aligns across 9 bases. V shed 3 bases, J shed 3 bases, and the junction held 10 bases outside the gene matches. The CDR3 runs to 17 residues. The germline CDR1 and CDR2 sequences are LNHDA and SQIVND (reference sequence). The CDR3 DNA, read in part, is TGTGCCAGTAGTATGACGGTCGCGGGGGGGCCAACAGATACG. Protein sequence: CASSMTVAGGPTDT. The whole CDR3 protein is CASSMTVAGGPTDTQYF.

This clone was detected many times. The read ends 3 residues shy of where the CDR3 ends; the end is completed using the germline J gene. The rearrangement joins TRBV6-2 or TRBV6-3 to TRBJ2-1; 11 bases are a match to TRBD2. The ends lost 9 bases at V and 7 bases at J; junction bases unmatched: 5. This CDR3 is built from 13 residues. Per germline, CDR1 MNHEY and CDR2 SVGEGT. Here the CDR3 reads CASTSGSLNEQFF. CDR3 DNA, as far as it was read: TGTGCCAGTACTAGCGGGAGTTTAAATGAG.

This clone was counted many times. The read halts 3 residues ahead of the CDR3 end, with the missing end drawn from the germline J gene. The V and J genes are TRBV30 and TRBJ1-2; weak D call: TRBD1 (5 bases). CDR1 GTSNPN and CDR2 SVGIG come from the germline V gene (reference sequence). This CDR3 region has 12 residues. CDR3 bases read: TGTGCCTGGGCGGGGCGGGGAGGGGGC. Protein: CAWAGRGGG. The complete CDR3 reads CAWAGRGGGYTF.

This clone has only a few counts. The DNA read from the CDR3 is TGTGCCAGCACTAGGGACAGGTGGAACACTGAA. Translating it yields CASTRDRWNTE. The full-length CDR3 reads as CASTRDRWNTEAFF. The chain joins TRBV2 to TRBJ1-1; TRBD1 agrees at 8 bases. The read falls 3 residues short of the CDR3 end, and the missing part is taken from the germline J gene. This CDR3 has 14 residues. Germline CDR1 is SNHLY and CDR2 is FYNNEI. The junction had 5 bases not matched to a gene; V was cut back by 7 bases and J by 1 base.

This clone was detected ten times or more. Sequencing ends 3 residues short of the CDR3 end; the germline J gene provides the rest. The chain has TRBV5-1 and TRBJ1-1, with TRBD1 identical over 7 bases. The V segment lost 3 bases and the J segment 4 bases; nucleotides outside the gene matches: 6. This CDR3 comprises 14 residues. The V gene's germline CDR1 is SGHRS and CDR2 YFSETQ. The CDR3 reads CASSSRGDGTEAFF. The CDR3 bases that were read are TGCGCCAGCAGCTCCAGGGGGGATGGCACTGAA.

For this clone: With the read ending 3 residues before the CDR3 end, the germline J gene is used to fill in that end. The genes are TRBV30 and TRBJ2-4; TRBD1 aligns across 9 bases. The CDR3 has 15 amino acids. Germline-derived CDR1 and CDR2 are GTSNPN and SVGIG (reference sequence). CDR3 protein: CAWSVLRTGEVGQYF. The part of the CDR3 DNA that was read is TGTGCCTGGAGTGTACTGAGGACAGGGGAGGTTGGT. The full variable domain, completed using reference TRBV30 and TRBJ2-4, is SQTIHQWPATLVQPVGSPLSLECTVEGTSNPNLYWYRQAAGRGLQLLFYSVGIGQISSEVPQNLSASRPQDRQFILSSKKLLLSDSGFYLCAWSVLRTGEVGQYFGAGTRLSVL.

This clone occurred many times. The read comes to an end 3 residues before the CDR3 does, leaving the germline J gene to fill in the end. The genes are TRBV20-1 and TRBJ1-1; 7 bases are shared with TRBD1. Germline V gene data show CDR1 as DFQATT and CDR2 as SNEGSKA (reference sequence). The CDR3 spans 14 residues. Unmatched junction bases numbered 7, after V lost 2 bases and J lost 4 bases. CDR3 DNA, as far as it was read: TGCAGTGCTAGACTCCCGGGACAGCCCACTGAA. Its protein is CSARLPGQPTE. The full CDR3 protein is CSARLPGQPTEAFF.

This clone was recorded at least ten times. The read is 3 residues too short to cover the CDR3 end, so that end is filled in from the germline J gene. The chain employs TRBV6-1 and TRBJ2-1, with D perhaps being TRBD1 or TRBD2 (5 bases each). CDR3 length: 14 residues. Per germline, CDR1 MNHNS and CDR2 SASEGT. V was shortened by 0 bases and J by 6 bases, with 9 bases between the two germline ends. CDR3 region: CASSEAPGSNEQFF. CDR3 DNA (partial): TGTGCCAGCAGTGAAGCGCCAGGGAGCAATGAG.

This clone was detected ten times or more. With the read ending 3 residues before the CDR3 end, the germline J gene is used to fill in that end. The rearrangement joins TRBV20-1 to TRBJ1-2, with 8 bases identical to TRBD1. The CDR3 contains 12 residues. CDR1 is DFQATT, CDR2 SNEGSKA, per germline (reference sequence). The V segment lost 6 bases and the J segment 5 bases; nucleotides outside the gene matches: 5. The CDR3 bases that were read are TGCAGTGCGACGGACAGGGTTTATGGC. Translated, it gives CSATDRVYG. The CDR3, in full, reads CSATDRVYGYTF.

Points on this clone: The sequenced fragment ends 3 residues before the CDR3 boundary, so the rest is inferred from the germline J gene. The genes are TRBV13 and TRBJ2-3; 9 nucleotides line up with TRBD2. This CDR3 spans 16 amino acids. V trimming: 4 bases; J trimming: 3 bases; junction bases outside the gene matches: 8. CDR1 and CDR2 from the germline V gene are PRHDT and FYEKMQ (reference sequence). CDR3 bases read: TGTGCCAGCAGCTCGAGGGCGGGGGGGCCGACAGATACG. This sequence encodes CASSSRAGGPTDT. The whole CDR3 sequence reads CASSSRAGGPTDTQYF.

This clone was seen repeatedly, ten times or more. The CDR3 bases that were read are TGCGCCAGCAGCTTGGAGGGGGGGCTACAAGAGACC. Protein product: CASSLEGGLQET. In full, the CDR3 is CASSLEGGLQETQYF. This chain links TRBV5-1 with TRBJ2-5; TRBD2 might be the D (7 bases). Sequencing ends 3 residues short of the CDR3 end; the germline J gene provides the rest. Trimming removed 0 bases at V and 2 bases at J, with 11 bases between. The germline CDR1 and CDR2 sequences are SGHRS and YFSETQ. The CDR3 totals 15 residues.

This clone has ten or more counts. The CDR3 extends 3 residues past the end of the read, so its final part is completed from the germline J gene. The chain employs TRBV2 and TRBJ1-2; 8 bases align to TRBD1. The CDR3 has 14 residues. The junction had 2 bases not matched to a gene; V was cut back by 4 bases and J by 1 base. Germline CDR1 and CDR2: SNHLY and FYNNEI. Partial CDR3 DNA: TGTGCCAGCAGTGGGACAGGGTTTAACTATGGC. This gives the protein CASSGTGFNYG. In full, the CDR3 reads CASSGTGFNYGYTF.

Many counts were recorded for this clone. From the germline J gene comes the end of the CDR3, since the read stops 3 residues before it. The chain employs TRBV2 and TRBJ2-2; 9 nucleotides agree with TRBD1. Germline V gene lookup returns CDR1 SNHLY and CDR2 FYNNEI. The CDR3 is 17 residues long. The J segment lost 8 bases and the V segment lost 5 bases, leaving 15 bases of the junction unmatched. CDR3: CASSQEAPGQGVGELFF. The CDR3 bases that were read are TGTGCCAGCAGTCAAGAAGCACCGGGACAGGGTGTTGGGGAG.

This clone was recorded at least ten times. The CDR3 end is not reached by the read, which stops 3 residues before it; the germline J gene fills it in. The V call is TRBV30, the J call TRBJ2-5; D gene uncertain. This CDR3 comprises 13 residues. Germline CDR1 reads GTSNPN; CDR2 reads SVGIG (reference sequence). The germline V and J ends were trimmed by 2 bases and 2 bases, with 9 bases remaining between them. The CDR3 here is CAWSLGRQETQYF. Incomplete CDR3 DNA: TGTGCCTGGAGTTTGGGCAGGCAAGAGACC.

This clone has just a few counts. The DNA ends 3 residues before the CDR3 does, and the rest of the CDR3 is filled in from the germline J gene. V is TRBV10-2 and J is TRBJ1-1; weak D call: TRBD1 (5 bases). This CDR3 comprises 15 residues. With 2 bases removed from V and 3 bases from J, the gap between germline ends came to 13 bases. Germline CDR1 reads WSHSY; CDR2 reads SAAADI. The CDR3 is CASSENLGGYTEAFF. The CDR3 bases that were read are TGCGCCAGCAGTGAGAACCTGGGGGGATACACTGAA.

In this sample, this clone turned up many times. The read ends 3 residues early relative to the CDR3; the germline J gene fills the gap. The gene calls are TRBV7-7 and TRBJ2-2; perhaps TRBD1 as D (6 bases). Deletions cut 3 bases from V and 5 bases from J, with 10 bases between. This CDR3 spans 14 amino acids. Germline V CDR1 and CDR2: SSHAT, FNYEAQ (reference sequence). CDR3 residues: CASSFTTGTGELFF. The sequenced part of the CDR3 DNA is TGTGCCAGCAGCTTTACAACAGGGACCGGGGAG.

Many counts were recorded for this clone. The covered CDR3 bases are TGTGCCAGCCACGAGTCCGGGGGGAACACTGAA. Its protein is CASHESGGNTE. The entire CDR3 protein is CASHESGGNTEAFF. The chain links TRBV19 to TRBJ1-1; D possibly corresponds to TRBD1 (5 bases). The read ends 3 residues before the CDR3 terminus; that terminus is restored from the germline J gene. Trimming removed 9 bases from V and 1 base from J, with 15 bases in between. Germline CDR1 and CDR2: LNHDA and SQIVND (reference sequence). The CDR3 loop spans 14 amino acids. The full variable domain, with the rest looked up from reference TRBV19 and TRBJ1-1, is DGGITQSPKYLFRKEGQNVTLSCEQNLNHDAMYWYRQDPGQGLRLIYYSQIVNDFQKGDIAEGYSVSREKKESFPLTVTSAQKNPTAFYLCASHESGGNTEAFFGQGTRLTVV.

This clone has only a few counts. The missing CDR3 end, 3 residues past where the read stops, is filled in from the germline J gene. V usage is TRBV18 and J usage is TRBJ2-4; TRBD2 might be the D (6 bases). The CDR3 spans 17 residues. Germline V gives CDR1 KGHSH, CDR2 LQKENI. The covered CDR3 bases are TGTGCCAGCTCACCACTAGGAGCGGGCAGCCTTTCAGAGGGT. As protein: CASSPLGAGSLSEG. The entire CDR3 sequence reads CASSPLGAGSLSEGQYF.